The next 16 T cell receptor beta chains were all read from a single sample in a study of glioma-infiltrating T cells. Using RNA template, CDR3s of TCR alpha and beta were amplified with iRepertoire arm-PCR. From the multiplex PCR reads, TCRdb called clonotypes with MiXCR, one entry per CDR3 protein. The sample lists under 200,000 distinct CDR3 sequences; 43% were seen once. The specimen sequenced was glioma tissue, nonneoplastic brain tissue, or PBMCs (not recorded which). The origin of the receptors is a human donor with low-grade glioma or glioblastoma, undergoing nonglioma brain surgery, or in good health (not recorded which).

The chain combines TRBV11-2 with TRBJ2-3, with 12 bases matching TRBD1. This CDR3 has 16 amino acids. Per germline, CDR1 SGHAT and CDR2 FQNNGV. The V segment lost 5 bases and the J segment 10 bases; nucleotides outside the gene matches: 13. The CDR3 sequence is CASSRTGGQGADAQYF. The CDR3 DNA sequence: TGTGCCAGCAGCCGCACCGGGGGACAGGGGGCTGACGCGCAGTATTTT. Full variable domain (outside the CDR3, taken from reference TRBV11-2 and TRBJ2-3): EAGVAQSPRYKIIEKRQSVAFWCNPISGHATLYWYQQILGQGPKLLIQFQNNGVVDDSQLPKDRFSAERLKGVDSTLKIQPAKLEDSAVYLCASSRTGGQGADAQYFGPGTRLTVL.

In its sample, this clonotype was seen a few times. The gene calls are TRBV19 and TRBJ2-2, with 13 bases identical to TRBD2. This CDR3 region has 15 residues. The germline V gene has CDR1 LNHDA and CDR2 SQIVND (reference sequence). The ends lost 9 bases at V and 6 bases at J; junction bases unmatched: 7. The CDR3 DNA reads TGTGCCAGCATCACTAGCGGGAGGGCGCCCGGGGAGCTGTTTTTT. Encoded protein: CASITSGRAPGELFF. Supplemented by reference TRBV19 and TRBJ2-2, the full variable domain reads DGGITQSPKYLFRKEGQNVTLSCEQNLNHDAMYWYRQDPGQGLRLIYYSQIVNDFQKGDIAEGYSVSREKKESFPLTVTSAQKNPTAFYLCASITSGRAPGELFFGEGSRLTVL.

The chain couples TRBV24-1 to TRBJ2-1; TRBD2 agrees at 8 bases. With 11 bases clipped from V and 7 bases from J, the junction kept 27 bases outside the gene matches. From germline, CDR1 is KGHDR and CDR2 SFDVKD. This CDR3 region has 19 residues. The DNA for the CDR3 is TGTGCCATCCAAAATAGCCTCCCGGGAGGGGCCGACTACCGGAATGAGCAGTTCTTC. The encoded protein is CAIQNSLPGGADYRNEQFF.

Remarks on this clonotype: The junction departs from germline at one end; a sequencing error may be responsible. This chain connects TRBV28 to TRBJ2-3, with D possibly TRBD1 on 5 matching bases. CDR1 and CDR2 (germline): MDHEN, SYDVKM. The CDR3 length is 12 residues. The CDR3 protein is CASSQTAHTQYF. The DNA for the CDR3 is TGTGCCAGCAGCCAGACAGCACATACGCAATATTTT.

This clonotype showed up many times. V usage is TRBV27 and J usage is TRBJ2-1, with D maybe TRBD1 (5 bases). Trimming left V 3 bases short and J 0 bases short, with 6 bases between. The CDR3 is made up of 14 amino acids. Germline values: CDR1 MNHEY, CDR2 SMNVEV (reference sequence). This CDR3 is CASSFDSSYNEQFF. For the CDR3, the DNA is TGTGCCAGCAGTTTCGACAGCTCCTACAATGAGCAGTTCTTC.

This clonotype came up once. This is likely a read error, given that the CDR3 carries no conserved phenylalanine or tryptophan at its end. CDR3 amino acids: CASSSDCNEQFL. The CDR3 coding sequence is TGTGCCAGCAGTTCCGACTGCAATGAGCAGTTCTTA. The rearrangement joins TRBV6-5 to TRBJ2-1; D gene uncertain. Trimming took off 4 bases at V and 6 bases at J, with 7 bases between the two ends. CDR3 length: 12 residues. CDR1 is MNHEY, CDR2 SVGAGI, per germline.

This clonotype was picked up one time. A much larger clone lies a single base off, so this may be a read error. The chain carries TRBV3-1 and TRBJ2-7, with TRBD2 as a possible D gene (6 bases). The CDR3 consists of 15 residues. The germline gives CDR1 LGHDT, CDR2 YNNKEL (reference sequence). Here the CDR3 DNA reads TGTGCCAGCAGCCGGCAGGTAGCGGTGTACTACGAGCAGTGCTTC. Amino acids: CASSRQVAVYYEQCF.

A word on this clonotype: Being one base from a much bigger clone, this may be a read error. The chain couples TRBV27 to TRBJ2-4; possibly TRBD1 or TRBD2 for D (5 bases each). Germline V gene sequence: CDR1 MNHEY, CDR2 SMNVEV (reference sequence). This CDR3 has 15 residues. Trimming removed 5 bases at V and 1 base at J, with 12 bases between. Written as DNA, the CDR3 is TGTGCCAGCAGTGACTCCGGGACGGCCAAAAACATTCAGTACTTC. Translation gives CASSDSGTAKNIQYF.

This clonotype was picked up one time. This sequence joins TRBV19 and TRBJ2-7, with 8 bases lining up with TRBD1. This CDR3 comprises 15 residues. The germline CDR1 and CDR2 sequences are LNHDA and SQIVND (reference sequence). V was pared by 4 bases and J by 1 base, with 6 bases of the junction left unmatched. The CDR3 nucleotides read TGTGCCAGTAGTAAACAGGGACAGGAATCCTACGAGCAGTACTTC. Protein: CASSKQGQESYEQYF.

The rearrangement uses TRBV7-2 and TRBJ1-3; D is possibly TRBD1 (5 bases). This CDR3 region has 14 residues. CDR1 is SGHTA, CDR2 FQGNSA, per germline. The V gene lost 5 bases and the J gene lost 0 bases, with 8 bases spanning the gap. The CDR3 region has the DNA TGTGCCAGCAGCCCGACAGTCTCTGGAAACACCATATATTTT. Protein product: CASSPTVSGNTIYF.

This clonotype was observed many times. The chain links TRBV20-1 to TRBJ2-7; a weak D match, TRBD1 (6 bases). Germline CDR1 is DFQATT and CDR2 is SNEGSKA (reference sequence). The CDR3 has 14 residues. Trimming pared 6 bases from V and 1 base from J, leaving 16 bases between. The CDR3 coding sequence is TGCAGTGCCCAGGGGTTGTCGATTTCCTACGAGCAGTACTTC. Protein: CSAQGLSISYEQYF.

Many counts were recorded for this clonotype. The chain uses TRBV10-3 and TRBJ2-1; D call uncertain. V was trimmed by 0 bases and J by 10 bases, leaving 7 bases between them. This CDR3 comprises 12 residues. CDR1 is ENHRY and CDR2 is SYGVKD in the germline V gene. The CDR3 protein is CAISESTWEQFF. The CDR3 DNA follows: TGTGCCATCAGTGAGTCGACGTGGGAGCAGTTCTTC.

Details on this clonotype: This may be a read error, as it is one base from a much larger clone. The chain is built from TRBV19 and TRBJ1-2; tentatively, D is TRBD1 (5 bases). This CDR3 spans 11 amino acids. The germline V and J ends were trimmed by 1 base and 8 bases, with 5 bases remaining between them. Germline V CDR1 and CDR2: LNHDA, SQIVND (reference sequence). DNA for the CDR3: TGTGCCAGTAGTATAGGGGACGGCTACACCTTC. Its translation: CASSIGDGYTF.

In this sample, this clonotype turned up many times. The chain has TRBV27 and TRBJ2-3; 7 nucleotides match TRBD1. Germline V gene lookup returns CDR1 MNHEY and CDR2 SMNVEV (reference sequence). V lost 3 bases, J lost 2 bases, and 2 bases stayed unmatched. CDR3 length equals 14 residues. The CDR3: CASSFDRVTDTQYF. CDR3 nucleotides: TGTGCCAGCAGTTTCGACAGGGTCACAGATACGCAGTATTTT.

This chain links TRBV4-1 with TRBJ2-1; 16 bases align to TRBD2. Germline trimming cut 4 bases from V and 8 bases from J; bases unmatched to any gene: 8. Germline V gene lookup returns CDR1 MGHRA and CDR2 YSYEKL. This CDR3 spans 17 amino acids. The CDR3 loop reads CASSPGTSGRVAYEQFF. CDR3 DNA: TGCGCCAGCAGCCCAGGGACTAGCGGGAGGGTCGCCTATGAGCAGTTCTTC.

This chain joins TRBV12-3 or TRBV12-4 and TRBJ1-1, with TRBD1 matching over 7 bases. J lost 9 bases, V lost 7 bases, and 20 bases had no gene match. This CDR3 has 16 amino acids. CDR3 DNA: TGTGCCAGCACCTCCCTTGACAAGGGGGCGGACACCAAAGCTTTCTTT. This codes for CASTSLDKGADTKAFF.